This T cell receptor (beta chain) was sequenced in a study of blood T cell repertoires in COVID-19. Study overall: T cells, B-cell-depleted T cells, or PBMCs provided the cDNA or gDNA that served as material.

Germline V gives CDR1 MNHEY, CDR2 SVGAGI. V dropped 0 bases and J dropped 4; count of bases not matched to a gene: 0. The CDR3 length is 16 residues. In the source study's methods: Scientists estimated how many nucleated cells there were by amplifying reference gene primers. Sequencing used immunoSEQ multiplex PCR; TCRdb keeps in-frame clones, though not all of them. V, J and clone size are those of that table, while D and trimming were read from the DNA. The sample records about 210,000 clones, roughly 75% being singletons. This sequence joins TRBV6-5 and TRBJ2-2, with 12 bases aligning to TRBD2. The clonotype comes from a woman in her seventies with acute or convalescent COVID-19. The sequenced sample consisted of peripheral blood. This CDR3 reads CASSYSLAGGTGELFF. In nucleotides, the CDR3 is TGTGCCAGCAGTTACTCACTAGCGGGGGGCACCGGGGAGCTGTTTTTT.